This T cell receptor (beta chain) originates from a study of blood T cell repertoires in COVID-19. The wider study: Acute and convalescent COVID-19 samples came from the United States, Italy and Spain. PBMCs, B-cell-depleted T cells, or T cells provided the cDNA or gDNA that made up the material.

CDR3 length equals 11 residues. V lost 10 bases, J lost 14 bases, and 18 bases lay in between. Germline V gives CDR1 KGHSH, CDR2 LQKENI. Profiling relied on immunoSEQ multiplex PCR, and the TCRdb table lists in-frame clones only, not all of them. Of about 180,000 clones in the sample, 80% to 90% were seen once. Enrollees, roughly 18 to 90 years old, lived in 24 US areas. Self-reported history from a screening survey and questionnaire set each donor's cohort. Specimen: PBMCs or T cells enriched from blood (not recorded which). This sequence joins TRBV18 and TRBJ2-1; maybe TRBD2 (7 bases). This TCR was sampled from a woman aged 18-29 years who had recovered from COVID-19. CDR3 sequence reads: CATSSRGAEFF. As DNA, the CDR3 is TGTGCCACCTCGAGTCGGGGGGCGGAGTTCTTC.